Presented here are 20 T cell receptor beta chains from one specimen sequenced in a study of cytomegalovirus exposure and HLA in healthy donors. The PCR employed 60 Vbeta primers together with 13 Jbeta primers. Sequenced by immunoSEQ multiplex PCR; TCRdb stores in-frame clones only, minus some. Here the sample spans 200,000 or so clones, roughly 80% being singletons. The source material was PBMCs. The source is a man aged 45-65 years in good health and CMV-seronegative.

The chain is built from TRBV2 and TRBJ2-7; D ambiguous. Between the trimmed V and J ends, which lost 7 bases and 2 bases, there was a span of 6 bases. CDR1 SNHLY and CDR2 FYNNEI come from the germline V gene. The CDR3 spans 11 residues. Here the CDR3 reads CASIDTYEQYF. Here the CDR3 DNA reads TGTGCCAGCATTGACACCTACGAGCAGTACTTC.

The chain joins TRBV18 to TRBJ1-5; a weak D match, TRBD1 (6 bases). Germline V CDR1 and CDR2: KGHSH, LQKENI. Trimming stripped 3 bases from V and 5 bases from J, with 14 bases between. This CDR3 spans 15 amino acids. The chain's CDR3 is CASSPNAGADQPQHF. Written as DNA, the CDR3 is TGTGCCAGCTCACCCAATGCAGGGGCGGATCAGCCCCAGCATTTT.

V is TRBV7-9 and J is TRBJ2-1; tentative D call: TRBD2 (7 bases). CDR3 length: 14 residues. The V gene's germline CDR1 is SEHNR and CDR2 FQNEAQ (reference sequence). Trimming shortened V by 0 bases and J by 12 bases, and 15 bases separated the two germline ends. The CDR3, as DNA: TGTGCCAGCAGCTTAGCGGGGGGGCCCGATGGGCAGTTCTTC. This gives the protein CASSLAGGPDGQFF.

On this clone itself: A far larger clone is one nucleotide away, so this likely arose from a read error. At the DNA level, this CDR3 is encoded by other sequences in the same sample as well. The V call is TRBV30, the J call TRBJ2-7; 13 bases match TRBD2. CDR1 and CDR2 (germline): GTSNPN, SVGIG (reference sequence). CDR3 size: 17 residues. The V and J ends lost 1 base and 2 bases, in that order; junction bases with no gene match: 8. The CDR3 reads CAWSGWTSGGRTYEQYF. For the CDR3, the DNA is TGTGCCTGGAGTGGTTGGACTAGCGGGGGCAGAACCTACGAGCAGTACTTC. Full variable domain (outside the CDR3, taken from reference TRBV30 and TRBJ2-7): SQTIHQWPATLVQPVGSPLSLECTVEGTSNPNLYWYRQAAGRGLQLLFYSVGIGQISSEVPQNLSASRPQDRQFILSSKKLLLSDSGFYLCAWSGWTSGGRTYEQYFGPGTRLTVT.

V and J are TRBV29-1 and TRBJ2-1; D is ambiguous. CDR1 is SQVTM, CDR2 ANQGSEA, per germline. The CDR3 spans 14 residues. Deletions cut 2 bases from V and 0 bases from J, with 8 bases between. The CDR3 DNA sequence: TGCAGCGTTGAACCCCCGAGCTCCTACAATGAGCAGTTCTTC. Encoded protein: CSVEPPSSYNEQFF.

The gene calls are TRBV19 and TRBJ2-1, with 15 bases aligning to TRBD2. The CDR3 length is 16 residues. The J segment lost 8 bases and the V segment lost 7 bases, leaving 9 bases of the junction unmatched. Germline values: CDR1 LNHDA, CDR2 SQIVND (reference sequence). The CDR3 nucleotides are TGTGCCAGTACCCGGGGACTAGCGGGGGGCAAGGATGAGCAGTTCTTC. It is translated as CASTRGLAGGKDEQFF.

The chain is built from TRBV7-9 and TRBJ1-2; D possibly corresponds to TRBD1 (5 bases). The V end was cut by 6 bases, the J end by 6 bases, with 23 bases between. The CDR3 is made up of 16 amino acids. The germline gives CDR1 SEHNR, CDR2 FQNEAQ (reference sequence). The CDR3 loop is CASSPGWGEKWHGYTF. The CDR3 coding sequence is TGTGCCAGCAGTCCTGGCTGGGGGGAGAAATGGCATGGCTACACCTTC.

The CDR3 nucleotides are TGCAGCGTTGAGGAAGGACAGGGTGGGCAGTTCTTC. Its protein product is CSVEEGQGGQFF. The chain combines TRBV29-1 with TRBJ2-1; 8 nucleotides match TRBD1. Germline CDR1 reads SQVTM; CDR2 reads ANQGSEA. This CDR3 contains 12 residues. The junction had 7 bases not matched to a gene; V was cut back by 3 bases and J by 12 bases.

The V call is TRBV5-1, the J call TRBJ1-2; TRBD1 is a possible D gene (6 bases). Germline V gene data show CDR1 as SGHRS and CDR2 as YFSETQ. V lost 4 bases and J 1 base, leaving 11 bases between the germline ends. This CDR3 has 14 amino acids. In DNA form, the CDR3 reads TGCGCCAGCAGCGTGGACAGAAATAACTATGGCTACACCTTC. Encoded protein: CASSVDRNNYGYTF.

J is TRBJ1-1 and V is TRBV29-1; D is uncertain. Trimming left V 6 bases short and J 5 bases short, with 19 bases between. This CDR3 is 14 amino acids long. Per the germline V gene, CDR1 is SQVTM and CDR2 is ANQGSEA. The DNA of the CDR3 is TGCAGCGTAAGAGACGGGTTTTCGCGAACTGAAGCTTTCTTT. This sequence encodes CSVRDGFSRTEAFF.

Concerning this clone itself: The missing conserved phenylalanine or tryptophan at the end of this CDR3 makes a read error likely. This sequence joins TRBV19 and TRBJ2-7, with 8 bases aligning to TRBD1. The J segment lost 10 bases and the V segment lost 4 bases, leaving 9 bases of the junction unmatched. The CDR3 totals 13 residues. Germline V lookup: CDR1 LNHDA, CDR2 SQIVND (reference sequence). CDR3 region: CASSTGQGMNQYL. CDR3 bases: TGTGCCAGTAGTACCGGACAGGGTATGAACCAGTACCTC.

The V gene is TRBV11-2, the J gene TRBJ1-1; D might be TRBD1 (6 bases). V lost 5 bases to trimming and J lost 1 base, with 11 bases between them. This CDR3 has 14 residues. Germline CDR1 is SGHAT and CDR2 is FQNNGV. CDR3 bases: TGTGCCAGCAGCCCGGGGGGGCCGAACACTGAAGCTTTCTTT. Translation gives CASSPGGPNTEAFF.

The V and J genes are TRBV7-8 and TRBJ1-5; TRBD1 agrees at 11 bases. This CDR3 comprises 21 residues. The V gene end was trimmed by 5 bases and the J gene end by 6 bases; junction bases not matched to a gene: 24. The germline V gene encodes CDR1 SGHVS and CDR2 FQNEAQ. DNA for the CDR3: TGTGCCAGCAGCACACCACCCGCATCCGGGACAGGGGGGTTTCTGGGTCAGCCCCAGCATTTT. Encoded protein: CASSTPPASGTGGFLGQPQHF.

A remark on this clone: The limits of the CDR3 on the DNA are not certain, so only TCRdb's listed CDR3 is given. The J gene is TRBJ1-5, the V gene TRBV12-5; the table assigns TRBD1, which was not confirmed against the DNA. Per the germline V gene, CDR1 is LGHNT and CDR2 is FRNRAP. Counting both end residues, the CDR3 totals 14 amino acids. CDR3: CASGFLAGDQPQHF.

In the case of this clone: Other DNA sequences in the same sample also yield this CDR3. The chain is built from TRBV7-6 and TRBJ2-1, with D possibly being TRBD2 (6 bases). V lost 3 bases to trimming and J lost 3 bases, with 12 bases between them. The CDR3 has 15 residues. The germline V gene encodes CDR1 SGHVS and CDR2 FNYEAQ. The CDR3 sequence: CASSFAGYFYNEQFF. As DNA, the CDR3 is TGTGCCAGCAGCTTCGCGGGGTACTTCTACAATGAGCAGTTCTTC. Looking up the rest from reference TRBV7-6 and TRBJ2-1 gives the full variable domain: GAGVSQSPRYKVTKRGQDVALRCDPISGHVSLYWYRQALGQGPEFLTYFNYEAQQDKSGLPNDRFSAERPEGSISTLTIQRTEQRDSAMYRCASSFAGYFYNEQFFGPGTRLTVL.

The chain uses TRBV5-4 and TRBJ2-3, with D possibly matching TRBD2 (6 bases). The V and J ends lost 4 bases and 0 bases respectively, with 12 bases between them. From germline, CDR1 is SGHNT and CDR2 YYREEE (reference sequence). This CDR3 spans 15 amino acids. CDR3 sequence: CASSDSGYSTDTQYF. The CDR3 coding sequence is TGTGCCAGCAGCGATAGCGGATACAGCACAGATACGCAGTATTTT.

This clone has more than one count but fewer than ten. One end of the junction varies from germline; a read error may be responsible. CDR3 in DNA: TGTTCCAGCAGCTTAAGGGGCTACGAGCAGTACTTC. It translates to CSSSLRGYEQYF. The chain joins TRBV7-9 to TRBJ2-7; tentative D call: TRBD1 (5 bases). CDR3 length equals 12 residues. Germline values: CDR1 SEHNR, CDR2 FQNEAQ (reference sequence).

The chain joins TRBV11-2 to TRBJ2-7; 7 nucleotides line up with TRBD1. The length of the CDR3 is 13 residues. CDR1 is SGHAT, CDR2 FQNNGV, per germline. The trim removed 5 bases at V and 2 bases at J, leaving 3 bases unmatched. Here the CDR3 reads CASSTGTAYEQYF. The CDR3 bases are TGTGCCAGCAGCACCGGGACAGCCTACGAGCAGTACTTC.

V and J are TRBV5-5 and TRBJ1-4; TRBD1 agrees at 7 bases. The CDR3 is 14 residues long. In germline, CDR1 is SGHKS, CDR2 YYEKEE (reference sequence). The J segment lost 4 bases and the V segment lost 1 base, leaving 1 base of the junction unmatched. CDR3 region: CASSLWDSNEKLFF. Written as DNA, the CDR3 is TGTGCCAGCAGCTTGTGGGACAGTAATGAAAAACTGTTTTTT.

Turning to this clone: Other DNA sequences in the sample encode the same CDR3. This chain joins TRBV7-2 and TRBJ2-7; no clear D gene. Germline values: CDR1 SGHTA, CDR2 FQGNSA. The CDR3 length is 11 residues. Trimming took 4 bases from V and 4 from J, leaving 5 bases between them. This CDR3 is CASSSTYEQYF. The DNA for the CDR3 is TGTGCCAGCAGCTCCACTTACGAGCAGTACTTC.